These T cell receptor beta chains were read from a single sample in a study of OX40 agonist ivuxolimab in advanced cancers. Some clones are missing from TCRdb's copy, which holds only in-frame ones; the method was immunoSEQ multiplex PCR. The sample holds tens of thousands of clones; about nine tenths are singletons and the top ten take 20% to 30%. The starting material was CD4+ or CD8+ T cells sorted from blood, obtained in a trial of the OX40 agonist ivuxolimab. These receptors all come from an adult with an advanced solid tumor such as melanoma, head and neck, liver or kidney cancer. Both conserved end residues are part of each CDR3. Each record gives: D gene, J gene, V gene, clone size, CDR3 protein, CDR3 DNA. D genes are given only for firm matches. Some rows have no size entry. The others give once, few or many, or a class for an expanded clone.

. | TRBJ2-5 | TRBV28 | . | CASSFRGLEKETQYF | TGTGCCAGCAGTTTCAGGGGCTTAGAGAAAGAGACCCAGTACTTC
TRBD2 | TRBJ2-3 | TRBV5-1 | . | CASSQGLATTDTQYF | TGCGCCAGCAGCCAAGGACTAGCGACCACAGATACGCAGTATTTT
TRBD1 | TRBJ2-1 | TRBV7-9 | . | CASSEDRVIYNEQFF | TGTGCCAGCAGCGAGGACAGGGTCATCTACAATGAGCAGTTCTTC
TRBD2 | TRBJ2-5 | TRBV9 | . | CASSVASGMSPGVIGQETQYF | TGTGCCAGCAGCGTAGCTAGCGGGATGAGTCCGGGGGTAATAGGGCAAGAGACCCAGTACTTC
. | TRBJ1-4 | TRBV28 | . | CASSSIGGTNEKLFF | TGTGCCAGCAGTTCCATAGGGGGAACTAATGAAAAACTGTTTTTT
. | TRBJ2-1 | TRBV10-3 | few | CAISESRDYNEQFF | TGTGCCATCAGTGAGTCGAGGGACTACAATGAGCAGTTCTTC
. | TRBJ2-1 | TRBV11-2 | . | CASSWAQLNEQFF | TGTGCCAGCAGCTGGGCCCAGCTCAATGAGCAGTTCTTC
. | TRBJ2-7 | TRBV6-1 | . | CASSAYLGSNYEQYF | TGTGCCAGCAGTGCTTATCTCGGCAGCAACTACGAGCAGTACTTC
. | TRBJ2-1 | TRBV5-1 | . | CASSLAPNEQFF | TGCGCCAGCAGCCTGGCCCCAAACGAGCAGTTCTTC
. | TRBJ2-3 | TRBV7-8 | . | CASSPTGRFGTDTQYF | TGTGCCAGCAGCCCCACAGGGAGGTTCGGCACAGATACGCAGTATTTT
TRBD2 | TRBJ2-1 | TRBV28 | . | CASSGRGNEQFF | TGTGCCAGCAGTGGGAGGGGTAATGAGCAGTTCTTC
. | TRBJ2-3 | TRBV2 | . | CASSDGGTGGWTDTQYF | TGTGCCAGCAGTGATGGCGGGACTGGGGGGTGGACAGATACGCAGTATTTT
TRBD1 | TRBJ2-7 | TRBV7-8 | . | CASSATGYGYEQYF | TGTGCCAGCAGCGCGACAGGGTACGGCTACGAGCAGTACTTC
TRBD1 | TRBJ1-4 | TRBV7-3 | . | CASSSTGGSNEKLFF | TGTGCCAGCAGCTCAACAGGGGGATCTAATGAAAAACTGTTTTTT
. | TRBJ2-1 | TRBV30 | . | CAWNPGTLYNEQFF | TGTGCCTGGAACCCCGGGACTCTATACAATGAGCAGTTCTTC
. | TRBJ1-4 | TRBV28 | . | CASSFDGGTNEKLFF | TGTGCCAGCAGCTTCGACGGGGGCACCAATGAAAAACTGTTTTTT
. | TRBJ2-7 | TRBV6-5 | once | CASSYGLGYEQYF | TGTGCCAGCAGTTACGGGCTAGGGTACGAGCAGTACTTC
TRBD2 | TRBJ2-7 | TRBV27 | . | CASSYALAGENEQYF | TGTGCCAGCAGCTACGCACTAGCGGGAGAAAACGAGCAGTACTTC
TRBD2 | TRBJ2-7 | TRBV27 | . | CATAGTSGRLGEQYF | TGTGCCACCGCGGGGACTAGCGGGAGATTAGGCGAGCAGTACTTC
TRBD1 | TRBJ2-7 | TRBV7-9 | few | CASSFEMTGGTSEQYF | TGTGCCAGCAGCTTCGAGATGACAGGGGGCACCTCCGAGCAGTACTTC
. | TRBJ2-1 | TRBV7-9 | . | CASSFSENEQFF | TGTGCCAGCAGCTTCTCAGAGAATGAGCAGTTCTTC
. | TRBJ1-6 | TRBV6-5 | . | CASSYSSGGNSPLHF | TGTGCCAGCAGTTACTCGAGCGGGGGTAATTCACCCCTCCACTTT
. | TRBJ2-7 | TRBV7-9 | . | CASSLYGAGPHLYEQYF | TGTGCCAGCAGCTTATACGGGGCGGGTCCGCACTTATACGAGCAGTACTTC
. | TRBJ2-1 | TRBV11-2 | . | CASSGSPEGTYNEQFF | TGTGCCAGCAGCGGAAGCCCCGAGGGAACCTACAATGAGCAGTTCTTC
. | TRBJ2-3 | TRBV9 | once | CASSVEGITDTQYF | TGTGCCAGCAGCGTAGAAGGGATCACAGATACGCAGTATTTT
TRBD1 | TRBJ2-7 | TRBV7-6 | . | CASSLDGFSTGTGFFHEQYF | TGTGCCAGCAGCTTAGACGGATTCTCGACCGGGACAGGGTTTTTCCACGAGCAGTACTTC
. | TRBJ2-2 | TRBV11-2 | . | CASSTDRGESGELFF | TGTGCCAGCAGTACAGATCGAGGCGAATCCGGGGAGCTGTTTTTT
TRBD1 | TRBJ1-2 | TRBV28 | . | CASSSGTANYGYTF | TGTGCCAGCAGTTCGGGGACAGCGAACTATGGCTACACCTTC
. | TRBJ2-2 | TRBV4-1 | . | CASSLVTGELFF | TGCGCCAGCAGCCTAGTTACCGGGGAGCTGTTTTTT
. | TRBJ2-7 | TRBV27 | many | CASSLSPGVLSYEQYF | TGTGCCAGCAGTTTATCCCCGGGAGTACTCTCCTACGAGCAGTACTTC
. | TRBJ1-5 | TRBV6-6 | . | CASLSGWGNQPQHF | TGTGCCAGCCTTTCGGGGTGGGGCAATCAGCCCCAGCATTTT
TRBD2 | TRBJ2-1 | TRBV28 | . | CASRVLPGLEDEQFF | TGTGCCAGCAGGGTTCTTCCGGGACTAGAAGATGAGCAGTTCTTC
. | TRBJ2-4 | TRBV28 | . | CASSLQTELAKNIQYF | TGTGCCAGCAGTTTACAGACTGAGCTAGCCAAAAACATTCAGTACTTC
. | TRBJ1-1 | TRBV5-8 | . | CASSLEAGMNTEAFF | TGTGCCAGCAGCTTGGAGGCTGGTATGAACACTGAAGCTTTCTTT
. | TRBJ2-3 | TRBV28 | . | CASSSTGDTQYF | TGTGCCAGCAGTTCAACTGGCGATACGCAGTATTTT
TRBD1 | TRBJ1-2 | TRBV6-1 | . | CASRTGGGYTF | TGTGCCAGCAGGACAGGGGGAGGCTACACCTTC
TRBD2 | TRBJ2-1 | TRBV30 | . | CAWSAGRGNEQFF | TGTGCCTGGAGTGCGGGGAGGGGAAATGAGCAGTTCTTC
. | TRBJ2-1 | TRBV6-6 | . | CASSYSNVDQQFF | TGTGCCAGCAGTTACTCGAATGTAGATCAGCAGTTCTTC
. | TRBJ2-7 | TRBV20-1 | once | CSASEYEQYF | TGCAGTGCTAGTGAATACGAGCAGTACTTC
. | TRBJ2-3 | TRBV7-9 | . | CASSSPWEDTQYF | TGTGCCAGCAGCTCCCCCTGGGAAGATACGCAGTATTTT
. | TRBJ2-3 | TRBV27 | . | CASSIVGPTDTQYF | TGTGCCAGCAGCATAGTTGGGCCAACAGATACGCAGTATTTT
. | TRBJ2-7 | TRBV28 | once | CASSFQASMAREQYF | TGTGCCAGCAGTTTCCAAGCTTCCATGGCGAGAGAGCAGTACTTC
TRBD2 | TRBJ2-1 | TRBV27 | . | CASALAVGTSYNEQFF | TGTGCCAGCGCACTAGCGGTGGGGACCTCCTACAATGAGCAGTTCTTC
TRBD1 | TRBJ2-7 | TRBV27 | . | CASNPPGQIYEQYF | TGTGCCAGCAACCCCCCGGGACAGATCTACGAGCAGTACTTC
TRBD2 | TRBJ2-3 | TRBV2 | medium-sized | CASSHGSSGDATQYF | TGTGCCAGCAGTCATGGGTCTAGCGGAGACGCGACGCAGTATTTT
. | TRBJ1-4 | TRBV11-3 | . | CASSLDTGVGEKLFF | TGTGCCAGCAGCTTAGATACGGGGGTTGGCGAAAAACTGTTTTTT
. | TRBJ2-5 | TRBV9 | many | CASSSASSETQYF | TGTGCCAGCAGTAGCGCATCGAGTGAGACCCAGTACTTC
TRBD2 | TRBJ2-1 | TRBV9 | . | CASTSGSIYNEQFF | TGTGCCAGCACTAGCGGGAGCATCTACAATGAGCAGTTCTTC
. | TRBJ1-1 | TRBV30 | . | CASRGSEAFF | TGTGCCTCAAGGGGCTCTGAAGCTTTCTTT
TRBD2 | TRBJ2-1 | TRBV28 | . | CASSSPPLVIAGNEQFF | TGTGCCAGCAGTTCCCCGCCTTTGGTAATAGCGGGCAATGAGCAGTTCTTC
. | TRBJ2-1 | TRBV7-9 | . | CASSPFSYNEQFF | TGTGCCAGCAGCCCTTTCTCCTACAATGAGCAGTTCTTC
. | TRBJ2-7 | TRBV27 | . | CASSPEGRSSYEQYF | TGTGCCAGCAGTCCCGAGGGGCGAAGCTCCTACGAGCAGTACTTC
. | TRBJ2-7 | TRBV10-3 | once | CAISDGVIYEQYF | TGTGCCATCAGTGATGGGGTCATCTACGAGCAGTACTTC
. | TRBJ2-2 | TRBV27 | . | CASSGAGELFF | TGTGCCAGCAGCGGAGCCGGGGAGCTGTTTTTT
. | TRBJ2-7 | TRBV4-1 | once | CASSQGLAGSYEQYF | TGCGCCAGCAGCCAGGGACTGGCGGGATCCTACGAGCAGTACTTC
. | TRBJ2-5 | TRBV7-9 | . | CASSFRAGNQETQYF | TGTGCCAGCAGCTTTAGGGCGGGAAACCAAGAGACCCAGTACTTC
TRBD2 | TRBJ2-3 | TRBV19 | . | CASSIGGTSTDTQYF | TGTGCCAGTAGTATAGGGGGGACTAGCACAGATACACAGTATTTT
TRBD1 | TRBJ1-2 | TRBV14 | . | CASSQDGTGYGYTF | TGTGCCAGCAGCCAAGACGGGACAGGCTATGGCTACACCTTC
. | TRBJ2-1 | TRBV6-4 | . | CASSGDGHNEQFF | TGTGCCAGCAGTGGCGACGGCCACAATGAGCAGTTCTTC
. | TRBJ2-7 | TRBV28 | . | CASSYWTISSYEQYF | TGTGCCAGCAGTTATTGGACGATCAGCTCCTACGAGCAGTACTTC